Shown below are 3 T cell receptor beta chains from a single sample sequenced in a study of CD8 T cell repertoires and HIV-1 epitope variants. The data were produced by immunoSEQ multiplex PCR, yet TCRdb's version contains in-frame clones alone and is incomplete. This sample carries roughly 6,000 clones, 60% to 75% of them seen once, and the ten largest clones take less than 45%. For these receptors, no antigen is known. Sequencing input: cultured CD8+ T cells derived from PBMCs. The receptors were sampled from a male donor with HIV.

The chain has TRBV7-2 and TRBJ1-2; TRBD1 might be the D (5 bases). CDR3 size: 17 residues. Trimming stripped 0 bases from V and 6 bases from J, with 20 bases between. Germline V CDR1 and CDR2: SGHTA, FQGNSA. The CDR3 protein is CASSLAPAGLGLDGYTF. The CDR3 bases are TGTGCCAGCAGCTTAGCCCCGGCAGGGTTAGGATTGGATGGCTACACCTTC.

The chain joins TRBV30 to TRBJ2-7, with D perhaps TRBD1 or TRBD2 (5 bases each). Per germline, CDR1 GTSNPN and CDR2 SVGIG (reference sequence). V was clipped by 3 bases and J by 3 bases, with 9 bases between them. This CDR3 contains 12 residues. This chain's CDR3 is CAWSGDGYEQYF. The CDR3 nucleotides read TGTGCCTGGAGCGGGGACGGCTACGAGCAGTACTTC.

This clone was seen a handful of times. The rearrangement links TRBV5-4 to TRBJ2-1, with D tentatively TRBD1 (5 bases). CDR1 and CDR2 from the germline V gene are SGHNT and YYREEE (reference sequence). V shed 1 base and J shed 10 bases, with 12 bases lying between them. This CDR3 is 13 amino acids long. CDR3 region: CASSLSQGSEQFF. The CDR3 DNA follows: TGTGCCAGCAGCTTGTCGCAGGGCAGCGAGCAGTTCTTC. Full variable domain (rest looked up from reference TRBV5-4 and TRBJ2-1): ETGVTQSPTHLIKTRGQQVTLRCSSQSGHNTVSWYQQALGQGPQFIFQYYREEENGRGNFPPRFSGLQFPNYSSELNVNALELDDSALYLCASSLSQGSEQFFGPGTRLTVL.